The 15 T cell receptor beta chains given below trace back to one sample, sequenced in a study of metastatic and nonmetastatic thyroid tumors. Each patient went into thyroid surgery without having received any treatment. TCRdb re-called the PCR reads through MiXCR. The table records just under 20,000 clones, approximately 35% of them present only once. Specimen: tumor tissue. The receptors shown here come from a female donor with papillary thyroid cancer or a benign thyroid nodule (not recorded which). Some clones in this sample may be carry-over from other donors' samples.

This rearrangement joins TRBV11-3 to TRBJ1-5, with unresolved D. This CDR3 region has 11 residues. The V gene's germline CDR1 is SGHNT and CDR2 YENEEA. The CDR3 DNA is TGTGATGGGGAGCGGAATCAGCCCCAGCATTTT. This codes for CDGERNQPQHF.

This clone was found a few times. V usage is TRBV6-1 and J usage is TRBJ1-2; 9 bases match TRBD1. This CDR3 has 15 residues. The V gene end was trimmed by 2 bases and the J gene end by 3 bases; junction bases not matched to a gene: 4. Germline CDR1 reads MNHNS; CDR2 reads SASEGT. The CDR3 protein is CASSERTGEHYGYTF. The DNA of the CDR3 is TGTGCCAGCAGTGAACGGACAGGGGAACACTATGGCTACACCTTC.

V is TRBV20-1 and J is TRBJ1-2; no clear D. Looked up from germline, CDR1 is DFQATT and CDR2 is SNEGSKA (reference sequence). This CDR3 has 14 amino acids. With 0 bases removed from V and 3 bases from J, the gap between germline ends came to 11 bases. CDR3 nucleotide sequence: TGCAGTGCTAGAGATCCGAAGGGAGACTATGGCTACACCTTC. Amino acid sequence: CSARDPKGDYGYTF.

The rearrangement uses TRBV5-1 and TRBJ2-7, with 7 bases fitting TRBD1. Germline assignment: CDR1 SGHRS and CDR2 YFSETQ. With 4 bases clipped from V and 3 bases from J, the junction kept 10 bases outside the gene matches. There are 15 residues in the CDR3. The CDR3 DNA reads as TGCGCCAGCAGCCCAGGGGCAGGGGGTAACTACGAGCAGTACTTC. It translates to CASSPGAGGNYEQYF.

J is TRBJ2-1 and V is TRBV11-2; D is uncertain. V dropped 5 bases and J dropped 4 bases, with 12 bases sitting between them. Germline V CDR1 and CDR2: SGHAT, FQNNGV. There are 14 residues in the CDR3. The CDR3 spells CASSPHGLYNEQFF. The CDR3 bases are TGTGCCAGCAGCCCTCATGGCCTATACAATGAGCAGTTCTTC.

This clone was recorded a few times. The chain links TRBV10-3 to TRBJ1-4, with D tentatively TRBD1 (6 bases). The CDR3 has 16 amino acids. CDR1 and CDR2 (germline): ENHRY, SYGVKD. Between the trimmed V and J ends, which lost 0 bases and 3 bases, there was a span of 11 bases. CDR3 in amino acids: CAISESLQGANEKLFF. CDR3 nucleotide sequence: TGTGCCATCAGTGAGTCTTTACAGGGAGCTAATGAAAAACTGTTTTTT.

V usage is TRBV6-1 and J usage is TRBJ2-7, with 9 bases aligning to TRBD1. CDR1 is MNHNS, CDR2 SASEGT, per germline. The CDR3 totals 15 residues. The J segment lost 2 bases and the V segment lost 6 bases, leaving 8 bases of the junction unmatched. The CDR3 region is CASRSTGGGPYEQYF. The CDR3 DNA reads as TGTGCCAGCAGATCCACAGGGGGCGGGCCCTACGAGCAGTACTTC.

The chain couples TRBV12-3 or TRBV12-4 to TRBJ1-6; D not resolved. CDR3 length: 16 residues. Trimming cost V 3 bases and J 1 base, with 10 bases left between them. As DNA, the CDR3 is TGTGCCAGCAGTTTTGGTGGAGCATCCTATAATTCACCCCTCCACTTT. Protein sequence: CASSFGGASYNSPLHF.

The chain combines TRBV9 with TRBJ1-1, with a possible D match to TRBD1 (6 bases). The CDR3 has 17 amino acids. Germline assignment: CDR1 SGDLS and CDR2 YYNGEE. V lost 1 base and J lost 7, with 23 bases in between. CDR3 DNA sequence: TGTGCCAGCAGCGTACCCGCCGGGGGGGGCGTCGGGAGTGAAGCTTTCTTT. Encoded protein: CASSVPAGGGVGSEAFF.

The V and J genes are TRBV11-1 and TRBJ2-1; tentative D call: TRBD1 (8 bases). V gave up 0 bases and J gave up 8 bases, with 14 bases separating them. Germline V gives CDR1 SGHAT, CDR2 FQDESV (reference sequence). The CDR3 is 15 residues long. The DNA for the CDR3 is TGTGCCAGCAGCTTAGCGTGGACAGGGAGGGATGAGCAGTTCTTC. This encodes CASSLAWTGRDEQFF.

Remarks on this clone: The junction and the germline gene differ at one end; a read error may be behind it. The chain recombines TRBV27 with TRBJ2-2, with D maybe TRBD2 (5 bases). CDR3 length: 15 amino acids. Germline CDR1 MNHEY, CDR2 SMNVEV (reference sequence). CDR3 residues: CASSTGIPYTGELFF. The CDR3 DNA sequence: TGTGCCAGCAGTACCGGGATCCCTTACACCGGGGAGCTATTTTTT.

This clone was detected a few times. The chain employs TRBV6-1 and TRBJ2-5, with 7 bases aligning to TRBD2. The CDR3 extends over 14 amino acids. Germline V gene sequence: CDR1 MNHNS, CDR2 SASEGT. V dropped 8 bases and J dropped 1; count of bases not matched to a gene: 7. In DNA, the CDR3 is TGTGCCAGCCAGCGGGGAGAGGGCCAAGAGACCCAGTACTTC. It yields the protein CASQRGEGQETQYF.

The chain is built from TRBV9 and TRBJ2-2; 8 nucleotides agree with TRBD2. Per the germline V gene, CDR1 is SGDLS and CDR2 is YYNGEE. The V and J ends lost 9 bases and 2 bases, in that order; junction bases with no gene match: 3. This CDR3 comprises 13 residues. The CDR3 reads CAKIAGNTGELFF. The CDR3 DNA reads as TGTGCCAAGATAGCGGGAAACACCGGGGAGCTGTTTTTT.

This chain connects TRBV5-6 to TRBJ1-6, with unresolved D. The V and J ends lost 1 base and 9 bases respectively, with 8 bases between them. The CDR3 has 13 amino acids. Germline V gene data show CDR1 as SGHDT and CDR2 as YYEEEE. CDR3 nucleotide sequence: TGTGCCAGCAGCTTGCCGTTGTCTTCACCCCTCCACTTT. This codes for CASSLPLSSPLHF.

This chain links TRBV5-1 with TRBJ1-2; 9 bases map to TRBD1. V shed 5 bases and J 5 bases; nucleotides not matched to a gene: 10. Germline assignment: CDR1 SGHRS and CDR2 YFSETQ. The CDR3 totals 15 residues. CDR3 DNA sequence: TGCGCCAGCAGTTCGGACAGGGGCAATATTTATGGCTACACCTTC. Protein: CASSSDRGNIYGYTF.